This T cell receptor (beta chain) was sequenced during a study of cytomegalovirus exposure and HLA in healthy donors. The PCR contained 60 Vbeta and 13 Jbeta primers. Repertoires were generated with immunoSEQ multiplex PCR, while TCRdb's copy carries only in-frame clones and drops some. Its table lists under 120,000 clones. This CDR3 is 16 amino acids long. Germline V CDR1 and CDR2: LNHDA, SQIVND (reference sequence). Trimming took 3 bases from V and 3 from J; bases not matched to a gene: 8. Sequences were obtained from PBMCs. The gene calls are TRBV19 and TRBJ1-5; 7 bases map to TRBD1. The origin of this receptor is a man between 45 and 60 years old in good health and CMV-seronegative. This CDR3 reads CASSIDLGQNNQPQHF. Written as DNA, the CDR3 is TGTGCCAGTAGTATCGATTTGGGACAGAACAATCAGCCCCAGCATTTT.